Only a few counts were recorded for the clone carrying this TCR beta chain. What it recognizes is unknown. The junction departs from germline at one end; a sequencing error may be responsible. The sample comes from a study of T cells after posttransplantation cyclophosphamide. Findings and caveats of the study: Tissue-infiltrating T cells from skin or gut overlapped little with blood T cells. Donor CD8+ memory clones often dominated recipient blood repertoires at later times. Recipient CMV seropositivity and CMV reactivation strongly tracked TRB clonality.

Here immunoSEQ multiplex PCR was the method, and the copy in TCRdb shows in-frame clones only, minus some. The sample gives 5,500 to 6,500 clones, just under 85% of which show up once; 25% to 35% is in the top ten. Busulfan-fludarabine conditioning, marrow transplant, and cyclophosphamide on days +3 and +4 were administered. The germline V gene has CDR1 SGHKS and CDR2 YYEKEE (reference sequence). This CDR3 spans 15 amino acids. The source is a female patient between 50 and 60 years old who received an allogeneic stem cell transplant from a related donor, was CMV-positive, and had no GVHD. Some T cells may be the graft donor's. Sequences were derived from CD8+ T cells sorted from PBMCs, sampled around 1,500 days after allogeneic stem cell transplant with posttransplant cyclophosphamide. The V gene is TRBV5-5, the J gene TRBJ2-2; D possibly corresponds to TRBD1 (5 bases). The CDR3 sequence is CASSQQQANTGELFF. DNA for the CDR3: TGCGCCAGCAGCCAACAACAGGCGAACACCGGGGAGCTGTTTTTT.